Listed below are T cell receptor beta chains from one sample, sequenced in a study of CD8 T cells in Susac syndrome. In TCRdb, the immunoSEQ multiplex PCR reads were re-called with MiXCR into one record per CDR3 protein. This sample carries 250,000 to 350,000 distinct CDR3 sequences, 90% to 95% of them seen once, and the ten largest clones take about 0.07%. Material: CD4+ T cells from PBMCs. The source of these receptors is a human donor with multiple sclerosis. Both conserved end residues are part of each CDR3. Each record gives: J gene, clone size, V gene, CDR3 length, D gene, CDR3 protein, CDR3 DNA. The D gene is left open where the match is weak. Rows give clone size only sometimes, using once, few, many, or a class for an expanded clone.

j_gene: TRBJ2-5; abundance: .; v_gene: TRBV27; len: 13; d_gene: .; CDR3aa: CASSRGPRETLYF; CDR3nt: TGTGCCAGCAGTAGGGGACCGAGGGAGACCCTGTACTTC
j_gene: TRBJ2-1; abundance: once; v_gene: TRBV5-6; len: 16; d_gene: TRBD2; CDR3aa: CASSFLAGSSYNEQFF; CDR3nt: TGTGCCAGCAGCTTCCTAGCGGGGAGCTCCTACAATGAGCAGTTCTTC
j_gene: TRBJ1-2; abundance: .; v_gene: TRBV29-1; len: 14; d_gene: TRBD1; CDR3aa: CSVRTGGGGFSYTF; CDR3nt: TGCAGCGTTCGGACAGGGGGCGGTGGGTTTAGTTACACCTTC
j_gene: TRBJ1-5; abundance: .; v_gene: TRBV2; len: 14; d_gene: .; CDR3aa: CATSWGSSNQPQHF; CDR3nt: TGTGCCACCTCTTGGGGGTCTAGCAATCAGCCCCAGCATTTT
j_gene: TRBJ2-7; abundance: .; v_gene: TRBV20-1; len: 15; d_gene: .; CDR3aa: CSAQTAGGWGYEQYF; CDR3nt: TGCAGTGCTCAGACAGCAGGGGGGTGGGGCTACGAGCAGTACTTC
j_gene: TRBJ1-5; abundance: .; v_gene: TRBV30; len: 15; d_gene: .; CDR3aa: CAWSVQNGRNQPQHF; CDR3nt: TGTGCCTGGAGTGTACAGAACGGGCGGAATCAGCCCCAGCATTTT
j_gene: TRBJ1-1; abundance: .; v_gene: TRBV19; len: 15; d_gene: .; CDR3aa: CASRKPMTGNTEAFF; CDR3nt: TGTGCCAGTAGAAAACCGATGACAGGGAACACTGAAGCTTTCTTT
j_gene: TRBJ1-3; abundance: .; v_gene: TRBV6-1; len: 18; d_gene: TRBD1; CDR3aa: CASRRSGTGVPSGNTIYF; CDR3nt: TGTGCCAGCAGGAGATCTGGGACAGGGGTCCCCTCTGGAAACACCATATATTTT
j_gene: TRBJ2-7; abundance: .; v_gene: TRBV2; len: 11; d_gene: .; CDR3aa: CASNALREQYF; CDR3nt: TGTGCCAGCAATGCCTTACGCGAGCAGTACTTC
j_gene: TRBJ2-1; abundance: .; v_gene: TRBV9; len: 17; d_gene: TRBD1; CDR3aa: CASSVVGTGGGHNEQFF; CDR3nt: TGTGCCAGCAGCGTAGTAGGGACAGGGGGTGGTCACAATGAGCAGTTCTTC
j_gene: TRBJ2-5; abundance: .; v_gene: TRBV3-1; len: 14; d_gene: TRBD1; CDR3aa: CASSQQGARETQYF; CDR3nt: TGTGCCAGCAGCCAGCAGGGGGCAAGGGAGACCCAGTACTTC